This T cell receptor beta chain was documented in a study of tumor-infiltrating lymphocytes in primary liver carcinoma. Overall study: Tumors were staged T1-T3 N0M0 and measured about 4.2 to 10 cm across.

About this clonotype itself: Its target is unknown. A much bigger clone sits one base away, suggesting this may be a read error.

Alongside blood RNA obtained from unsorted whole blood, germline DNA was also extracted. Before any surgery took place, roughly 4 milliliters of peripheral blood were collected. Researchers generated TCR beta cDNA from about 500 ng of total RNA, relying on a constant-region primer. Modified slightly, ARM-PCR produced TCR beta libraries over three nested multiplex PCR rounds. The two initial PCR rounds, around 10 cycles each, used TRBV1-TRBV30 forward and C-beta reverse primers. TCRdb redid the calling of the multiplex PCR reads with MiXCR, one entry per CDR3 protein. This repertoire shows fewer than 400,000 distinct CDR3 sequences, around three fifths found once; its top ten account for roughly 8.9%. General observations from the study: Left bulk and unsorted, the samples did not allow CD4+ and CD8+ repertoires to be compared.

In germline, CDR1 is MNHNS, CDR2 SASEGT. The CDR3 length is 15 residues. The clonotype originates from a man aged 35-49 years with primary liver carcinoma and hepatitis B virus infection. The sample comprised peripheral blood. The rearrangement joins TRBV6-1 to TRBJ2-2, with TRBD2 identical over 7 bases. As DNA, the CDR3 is TGTGCCAGCAGTCGGCAGGGAGGGAACACCAGGGAGCTGTTTTTT. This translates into CASSRQGGNTRELFF.